This TCR beta chain was captured by sequencing in a study of shared clonotypes between healthy human individuals. Study conclusions and caveats: Researchers found naive subsets generally carried larger estimated richness than memory subsets. Sampling involved blood alone; tissue repertoires likely differ.

As regards this clone: No antigen is known for it.

The germline V gene has CDR1 MDHEN and CDR2 SYDVKM. Trimming took 6 bases from V and 6 from J, leaving 17 bases between them. The CDR3 contains 14 residues. Measured with immunoSEQ multiplex PCR; TCRdb has only the in-frame clones, and not every one. The repertoire has about 610,000 clones, around 97% of them found once; the top ten carry 0.045% to 0.07%. What was sequenced was naive CD4+ T cells sorted from blood. Subset of the sample: CD45RA+ positively selected. The rearrangement links TRBV28 to TRBJ1-1; D is perhaps TRBD1 (5 bases). The clonotype was recovered from a woman in her thirties in good health. CDR3 protein: CASRLGTGRAEAFF. CDR3 bases: TGTGCCAGCAGGCTTGGGACGGGACGGGCTGAAGCTTTCTTT.